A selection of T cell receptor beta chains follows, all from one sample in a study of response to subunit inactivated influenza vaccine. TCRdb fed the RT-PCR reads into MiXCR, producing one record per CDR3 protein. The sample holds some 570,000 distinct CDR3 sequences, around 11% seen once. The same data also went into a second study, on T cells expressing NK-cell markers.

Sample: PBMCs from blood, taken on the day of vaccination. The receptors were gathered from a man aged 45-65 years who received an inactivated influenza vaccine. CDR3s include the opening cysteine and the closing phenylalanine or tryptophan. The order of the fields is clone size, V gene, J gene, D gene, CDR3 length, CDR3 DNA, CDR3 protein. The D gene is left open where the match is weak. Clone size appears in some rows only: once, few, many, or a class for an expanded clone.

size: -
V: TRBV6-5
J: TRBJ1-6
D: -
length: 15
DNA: TGTGCCAGCAGTTACTTTTCAGAGGGCCGTTGGCCCCTCCACTTT
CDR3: CASSYFSEGRWPLHF

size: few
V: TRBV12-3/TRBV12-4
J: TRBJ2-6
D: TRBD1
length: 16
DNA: TGTGCCAGCTCCCTTCAGGGGGCGCTTGGGGCCAACGTCCTGACTTTC
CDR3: CASSLQGALGANVLTF

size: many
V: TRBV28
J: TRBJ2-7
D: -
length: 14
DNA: TGTGCCAGCAGTTTGGCGTCGGGGGCCTACGAGCAGTACTTC
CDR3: CASSLASGAYEQYF

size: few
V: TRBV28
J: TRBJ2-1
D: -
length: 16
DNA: TGTGCCAGCAGACCGAAAATCGTGTTTTCCTACAATGAGCAGTTCTTC
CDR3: CASRPKIVFSYNEQFF

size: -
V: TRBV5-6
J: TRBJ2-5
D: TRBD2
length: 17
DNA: TGTGCCAGCAGCGTATTGTGGACTAGCGGGGGGGCAGAGACCCAGTACTTC
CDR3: CASSVLWTSGGAETQYF

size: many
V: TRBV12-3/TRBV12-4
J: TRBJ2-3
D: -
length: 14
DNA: TGTGCCAGCAGCCCCTTGGGGGGCCAAGATACGCAGTATTTT
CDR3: CASSPLGGQDTQYF

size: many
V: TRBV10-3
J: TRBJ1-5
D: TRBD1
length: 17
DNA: TGTGCCATCAGTCTGGGGACAGGGGGCGAGGGAAATCAGCCCCAGCATTTT
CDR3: CAISLGTGGEGNQPQHF

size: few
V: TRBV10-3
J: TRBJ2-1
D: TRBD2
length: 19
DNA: TGTGCCATCAGGCCGGGACTAGCGGAGTCTGTCCTCTCCTACAATGAGCAGTTCTTC
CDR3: CAIRPGLAESVLSYNEQFF

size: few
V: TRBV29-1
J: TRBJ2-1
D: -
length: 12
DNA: TGCAGCGTTGACAGGGGAGGGGATGAGCAGTTCTTC
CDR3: CSVDRGGDEQFF

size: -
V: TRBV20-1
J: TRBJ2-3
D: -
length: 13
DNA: TGCAGTGCTAGCGGGCGGCTTGCAGATACGCAGTATTTT
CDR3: CSASGRLADTQYF